This TCR beta chain comes out of a study of cytomegalovirus exposure and HLA in healthy donors. Study observations and caveats: A later analysis revealed that TCR association rates differed between HLA loci, peaking at DRB1 and bottoming out at HLA-C. Being indistinguishable, some V segments were excluded, TRBV6-2 and TRBV6-3 among them.

Worth noting for this clone: What it binds is unknown.

Germline values: CDR1 SGHTA, CDR2 FQGTGA. The CDR3 is made up of 13 amino acids. Trimming pared 1 base from V and 9 bases from J, leaving 10 bases between. The PCR ran on 60 Vbeta and 13 Jbeta primers. Per the authors' pipeline: Counted up in a later analysis, unique TCR beta chains came to approximately 83 million, with around 10 million shared. Sequenced by immunoSEQ multiplex PCR; TCRdb stores in-frame clones only, minus some. Clonal size and the V and J genes are those of that table, whereas D and trimming came from the DNA. This table has about 170,000 clones, 76% appearing once. The clonotype originates from a female donor in good health and CMV-seronegative. The sequencing input was PBMCs. This sequence joins TRBV7-3 and TRBJ2-1; tentatively, D is TRBD1 (6 bases). CDR3 sequence reads: CASSLSVGAEQFF. In nucleotides, the CDR3 is TGTGCCAGCAGCTTAAGTGTGGGGGCTGAGCAGTTCTTC.